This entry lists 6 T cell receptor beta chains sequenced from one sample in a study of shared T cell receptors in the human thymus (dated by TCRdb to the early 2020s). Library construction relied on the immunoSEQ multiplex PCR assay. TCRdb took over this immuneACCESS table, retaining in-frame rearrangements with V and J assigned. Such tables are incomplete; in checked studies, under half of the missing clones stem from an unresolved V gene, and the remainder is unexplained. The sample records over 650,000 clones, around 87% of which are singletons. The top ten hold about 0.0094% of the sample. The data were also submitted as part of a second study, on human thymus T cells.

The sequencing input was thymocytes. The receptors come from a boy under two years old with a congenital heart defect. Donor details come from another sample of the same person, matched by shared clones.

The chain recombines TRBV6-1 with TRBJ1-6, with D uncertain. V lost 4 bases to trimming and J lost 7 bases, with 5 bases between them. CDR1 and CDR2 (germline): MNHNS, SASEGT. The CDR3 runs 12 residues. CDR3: CASSAQNSPLHF. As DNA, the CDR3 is TGTGCCAGCAGTGCACAGAATTCACCCCTCCACTTT.

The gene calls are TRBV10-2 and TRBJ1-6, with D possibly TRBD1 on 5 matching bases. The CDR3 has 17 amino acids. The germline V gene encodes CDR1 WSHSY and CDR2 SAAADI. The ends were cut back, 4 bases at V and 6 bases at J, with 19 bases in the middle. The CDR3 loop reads CASSVRQGILANSPLHF. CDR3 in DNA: TGCGCCAGCAGTGTTCGGCAGGGCATACTGGCTAATTCACCCCTCCACTTT.

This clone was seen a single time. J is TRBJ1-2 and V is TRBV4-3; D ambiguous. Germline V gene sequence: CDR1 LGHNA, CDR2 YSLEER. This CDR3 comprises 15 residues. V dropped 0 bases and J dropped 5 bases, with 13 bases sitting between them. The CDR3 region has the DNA TGCGCCAGCAGCCAAGATAGTGGAGGCGGGTATGGCTACACCTTC. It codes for CASSQDSGGGYGYTF.

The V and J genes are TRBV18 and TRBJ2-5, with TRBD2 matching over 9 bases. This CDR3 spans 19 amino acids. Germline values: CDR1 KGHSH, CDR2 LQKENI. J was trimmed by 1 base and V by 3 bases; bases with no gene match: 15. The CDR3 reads CASSPLQERGVLLQETQYF. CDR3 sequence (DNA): TGTGCCAGCTCACCGTTACAAGAGCGGGGGGTCCTTCTCCAAGAGACCCAGTACTTC.

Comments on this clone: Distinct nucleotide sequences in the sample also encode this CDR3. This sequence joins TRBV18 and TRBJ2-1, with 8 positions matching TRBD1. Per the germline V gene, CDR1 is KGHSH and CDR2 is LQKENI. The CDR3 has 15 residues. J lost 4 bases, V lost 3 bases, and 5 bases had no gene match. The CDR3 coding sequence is TGTGCCAGCTCACCGGGGACAGGAACTTACAATGAGCAGTTCTTC. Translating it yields CASSPGTGTYNEQFF.

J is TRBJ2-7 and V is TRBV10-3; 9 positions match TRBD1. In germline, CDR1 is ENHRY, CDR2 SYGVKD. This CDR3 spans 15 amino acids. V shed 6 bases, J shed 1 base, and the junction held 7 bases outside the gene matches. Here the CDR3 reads CAISEVGTGSYEQYF. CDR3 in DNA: TGTGCCATCAGCGAAGTGGGGACAGGGTCCTACGAGCAGTACTTC.